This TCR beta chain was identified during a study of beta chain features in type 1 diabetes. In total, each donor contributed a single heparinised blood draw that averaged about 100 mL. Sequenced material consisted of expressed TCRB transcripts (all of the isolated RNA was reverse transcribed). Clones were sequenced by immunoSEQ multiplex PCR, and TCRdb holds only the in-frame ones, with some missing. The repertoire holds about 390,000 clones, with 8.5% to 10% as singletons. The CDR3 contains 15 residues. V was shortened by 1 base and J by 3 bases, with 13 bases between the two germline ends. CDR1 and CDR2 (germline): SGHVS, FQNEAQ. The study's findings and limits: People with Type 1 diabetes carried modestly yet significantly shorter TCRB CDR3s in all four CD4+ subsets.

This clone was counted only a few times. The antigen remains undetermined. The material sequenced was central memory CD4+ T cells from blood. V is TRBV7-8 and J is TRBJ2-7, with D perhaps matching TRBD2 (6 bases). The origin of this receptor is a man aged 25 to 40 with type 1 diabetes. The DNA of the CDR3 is TGTGCCAGCAGCTTAGGGGCTAGCGAGTACTACGAGCAGTACTTC. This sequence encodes CASSLGASEYYEQYF.